This T cell receptor (beta chain) came from a study of blood T cell repertoires in COVID-19. Trimming cost V 4 bases and J 6 bases, with 19 bases left between them. Germline assignment: CDR1 SGHDT and CDR2 YYEEEE. The CDR3 covers 15 residues. TCRdb keeps only in-frame clones here, not all; method: immunoSEQ multiplex PCR. The repertoire has around 260,000 clones, approximately 90% of them found once; the top ten carry 2% to 2.5%. Sequencing input: peripheral blood. This TCR was sampled from a woman aged 30 to 39 with COVID-19, enrolled during active disease. The chain employs TRBV5-6 and TRBJ1-2; the D gene is possibly TRBD1 (5 bases). CDR3 nucleotide sequence: TGTGCCAGCAGCCAGATCGACAGATCCTGGGATGGCTACACCTTC. Translation: CASSQIDRSWDGYTF.